This note documents a single T cell receptor beta chain sequence. Its antigen remains unknown. This sample was included in a study of post-analysis software for immune sequencing data. Whole-study results and caveats: Under the F measure, samples that were prepared in one batch clustered strongly together. Relative to controls, patients had a few TRBV segments at higher frequency, with TRBV5-6, TRBV5-1 and TRBV20-1 among these. Multiple sclerosis patients showed significantly lower normalized Chao1 diversity than controls did.

Tagging with unique molecular identifiers was a feature of the TCR beta cDNA libraries. When about 1 to 11 million T cells were used, they gave around 500,000 cDNA molecules. MiXCR was run by TCRdb on the PCR reads, yielding one entry per CDR3 protein. The sample carries about 160,000 distinct CDR3 sequences, around 34% recorded once. With V trimmed by 5 bases and J by 2 bases, 7 bases remained unmatched. This CDR3 comprises 15 residues. CDR1 is MDHEN and CDR2 is SYDVKM in the germline V gene. This chain links TRBV28 with TRBJ2-7, with 9 bases lining up with TRBD2. The TCR originated in a girl aged 10-17 years with multiple sclerosis. The sequencing here drew on blood, taken after autologous hematopoietic stem cell transplantation. CDR3 coding DNA: TGTGCCAGCAGTGTGGCGGCGGGAGGGCCCTACGAGCAGTACTTC. Translating it yields CASSVAAGGPYEQYF.